A selection of T cell receptor beta chains follows, all from one sample in a study of Ad26.COV2.S vaccination and SARS-CoV-2 variants. Method: immunoSEQ multiplex PCR; TCRdb's copy keeps in-frame clones and lacks some. The table shows some 340,000 clones, with about 82% occurring only once. The specimen comprised peripheral blood, sampled in a trial of Ad26.COV2.S vaccine versus placebo. These receptors were collected from a person between 18 and 65 years old who received the Ad26.COV2.S COVID-19 vaccine or a placebo. CDR3s include the opening cysteine and the closing phenylalanine or tryptophan. D genes are given only for firm matches. Size is stated for part of the rows, as once, few or many counts, or as a class when the clone is expanded.

clone_size: NA
j_call: TRBJ1-1
d_call: NA
v_call: TRBV7-9
cdr3_length: 15
cdr3_aa: CASSSLDWGNTEAFF

clone_size: NA
j_call: TRBJ2-3
d_call: NA
v_call: TRBV12-3/TRBV12-4
cdr3_length: 11
cdr3_aa: CASRNTDTQYF

clone_size: NA
j_call: TRBJ1-2
d_call: NA
v_call: TRBV18
cdr3_length: 13
cdr3_aa: CASSPWQGTGYTF

clone_size: few
j_call: TRBJ1-5
d_call: NA
v_call: TRBV29-1
cdr3_length: 13
cdr3_aa: CSVGGLSNQPQHF

clone_size: NA
j_call: TRBJ2-7
d_call: NA
v_call: TRBV5-1
cdr3_length: 14
cdr3_aa: CASSLPRGAGEQYF

clone_size: NA
j_call: TRBJ2-7
d_call: TRBD1
v_call: TRBV6-4
cdr3_length: 16
cdr3_aa: CASPVVAGQGAYEQYF

clone_size: NA
j_call: TRBJ2-5
d_call: NA
v_call: TRBV2
cdr3_length: 13
cdr3_aa: CASRPGLQETQYF

clone_size: NA
j_call: TRBJ2-2
d_call: TRBD2
v_call: TRBV10-2
cdr3_length: 15
cdr3_aa: CASSERGGGLGELFF

clone_size: NA
j_call: TRBJ2-7
d_call: TRBD1
v_call: TRBV5-1
cdr3_length: 14
cdr3_aa: CASSFGTAPYEQYF

clone_size: NA
j_call: TRBJ2-2
d_call: TRBD2
v_call: TRBV11-3
cdr3_length: 17
cdr3_aa: CASSLSASGDGTGELFF

clone_size: NA
j_call: TRBJ2-3
d_call: NA
v_call: TRBV14
cdr3_length: 17
cdr3_aa: CASSQAHRVPTQTTQYF

clone_size: NA
j_call: TRBJ1-5
d_call: TRBD1
v_call: TRBV27
cdr3_length: 17
cdr3_aa: CASSLSGQQYSNQPQHF

clone_size: NA
j_call: TRBJ1-4
d_call: NA
v_call: TRBV27
cdr3_length: 15
cdr3_aa: CASRTPGGINEKLFF

clone_size: NA
j_call: TRBJ1-5
d_call: NA
v_call: TRBV28
cdr3_length: 13
cdr3_aa: CASSFLQGQPQHF

clone_size: NA
j_call: TRBJ1-6
d_call: NA
v_call: TRBV21-1
cdr3_length: 17
cdr3_aa: CASSKISQGAGNSPLHF

clone_size: NA
j_call: TRBJ1-6
d_call: TRBD1
v_call: TRBV5-1
cdr3_length: 15
cdr3_aa: CASSQQGTENSPLHF

clone_size: once
j_call: TRBJ1-5
d_call: NA
v_call: TRBV5-1
cdr3_length: 14
cdr3_aa: CASSFDASDQPQHF

clone_size: NA
j_call: TRBJ2-2
d_call: TRBD1
v_call: TRBV5-1
cdr3_length: 18
cdr3_aa: CASSTTGQGRSNTGELFF

clone_size: NA
j_call: TRBJ2-3
d_call: NA
v_call: TRBV4-2
cdr3_length: 19
cdr3_aa: CASSQDWGGGAASTDTQYF

clone_size: NA
j_call: TRBJ2-1
d_call: NA
v_call: TRBV7-3
cdr3_length: 15
cdr3_aa: CASSSNPGSHNEQFF

clone_size: NA
j_call: TRBJ2-7
d_call: NA
v_call: TRBV5-5
cdr3_length: 17
cdr3_aa: CASSLLSYVGALMEQYF

clone_size: NA
j_call: TRBJ2-1
d_call: NA
v_call: TRBV11-3
cdr3_length: 13
cdr3_aa: CASSLESGNEQFF

clone_size: NA
j_call: TRBJ1-6
d_call: TRBD1
v_call: TRBV4-2
cdr3_length: 17
cdr3_aa: CASSQTTGVGGNSPLHF

clone_size: NA
j_call: TRBJ2-3
d_call: TRBD2
v_call: TRBV5-4
cdr3_length: 15
cdr3_aa: CASSVTSGGTDTQYF

clone_size: NA
j_call: TRBJ2-5
d_call: NA
v_call: TRBV3-1/TRBV3-2
cdr3_length: 15
cdr3_aa: CASSQLGGPGETQYF

clone_size: NA
j_call: TRBJ2-1
d_call: TRBD2
v_call: TRBV7-9
cdr3_length: 15
cdr3_aa: CASSHFSTSSAEQFF

clone_size: NA
j_call: TRBJ2-3
d_call: NA
v_call: TRBV7-9
cdr3_length: 15
cdr3_aa: CASSYRDVSTDTQYF

clone_size: NA
j_call: TRBJ2-5
d_call: NA
v_call: TRBV2
cdr3_length: 11
cdr3_aa: CASMYQETQYF

clone_size: NA
j_call: TRBJ2-7
d_call: NA
v_call: TRBV4-1
cdr3_length: 15
cdr3_aa: CASSQDSGSFREQYF

clone_size: NA
j_call: TRBJ1-6
d_call: NA
v_call: TRBV5-1
cdr3_length: 16
cdr3_aa: CASSLGGQAGYSPLHF

clone_size: few
j_call: TRBJ2-7
d_call: NA
v_call: TRBV19
cdr3_length: 14
cdr3_aa: CASSIVSGSYEQYF

clone_size: NA
j_call: TRBJ2-5
d_call: TRBD1
v_call: TRBV28
cdr3_length: 13
cdr3_aa: CASSRTGRETQYF

clone_size: NA
j_call: TRBJ1-5
d_call: TRBD1
v_call: TRBV6-5
cdr3_length: 15
cdr3_aa: CASSIGTGAGQPQHF

clone_size: few
j_call: TRBJ2-3
d_call: NA
v_call: TRBV29-1
cdr3_length: 10
cdr3_aa: CSVGEDTQYF

clone_size: once
j_call: TRBJ2-1
d_call: NA
v_call: TRBV5-1
cdr3_length: 13
cdr3_aa: CASSWGPAGEQFF

clone_size: NA
j_call: TRBJ1-3
d_call: NA
v_call: TRBV30
cdr3_length: 14
cdr3_aa: CAWSRGGSGNTIYF

clone_size: NA
j_call: TRBJ2-2
d_call: NA
v_call: TRBV4-1
cdr3_length: 17
cdr3_aa: CASSQVFSVPTTGELFF